The 28 T cell receptor beta chains in this list originate from one sample, sequenced in a study of neurological immune-mediated disorders. Time point described: longitudinal time-point 3. TCRdb reanalysed the 5' RACE reads using MiXCR and keeps one entry per CDR3 protein. The table lists 95,000 to 110,000 distinct CDR3 sequences, about 10% of them singletons. Source material: PBMCs. The receptors derive from a female donor with HTLV-1-associated myelopathy (HAM/TSP).

This clonotype was observed many times. This rearrangement joins TRBV4-1 to TRBJ2-7; 7 bases align to TRBD2. CDR3 length equals 15 residues. Germline lookup yields CDR1 MGHRA and CDR2 YSYEKL. J lost 7 bases, V lost 0 bases, and 9 bases had no gene match. As DNA, the CDR3 is TGCGCCAGCAGCCAAGATCTGCGGGGGACCCTAGAGCAGTACTTC. It specifies CASSQDLRGTLEQYF.

Ten or more counts support this clonotype. The J gene is TRBJ2-5, the V gene TRBV5-5; D tentatively fits TRBD1 or TRBD2 (5 bases each). The CDR3 runs 14 residues. From germline, CDR1 is SGHKS and CDR2 YYEKEE (reference sequence). Trimming took 4 bases from V and 5 from J, leaving 15 bases between them. The DNA of the CDR3 is TGTGCCAGCAGCAGGGCCCAGGGAGCGGAGACCCAGTACTTC. Its protein product is CASSRAQGAETQYF.

On this clonotype: It is unclear where the CDR3 begins or ends on the DNA, so no DNA is shown, and the CDR3 is as TCRdb lists it. The chain employs TRBV7-2 and TRBJ2-7; the D call TRBD1 from the table was never checked on the DNA. Germline-derived CDR1 and CDR2 are SGHTA and FQGNSA. A total of 22 residues make up the CDR3, ends included. CDR3 in amino acids: CASSFYICSAPERRTGIYEQYF.

Ten or more counts support this clonotype. The V call is TRBV10-3, the J call TRBJ2-2; 8 bases agree with TRBD1. Trimming cost V 7 bases and J 4 bases; bases outside gene matches: 5. Germline V gene data show CDR1 as ENHRY and CDR2 as SYGVKD. There are 14 residues in the CDR3. The CDR3 bases are TGTGCCATCAAAAGGGACAGGATCACCGGGGAGCTGTTTTTT. Encoded protein: CAIKRDRITGELFF.

This chain connects TRBV5-4 to TRBJ2-3, with 12 nucleotides matching TRBD2. The CDR3 is 15 amino acids. V lost 1 base to trimming and J lost 7 bases; unmatched junction nucleotides: 4. The germline CDR1 and CDR2 sequences are SGHNT and YYREEE (reference sequence). CDR3 nucleotides: TGTGCCAGCAGCTTGTCTAGCGGGGGGGCAAATACGCAGTATTTT. As protein: CASSLSSGGANTQYF.

This clonotype appeared many times. The V call is TRBV20-1, the J call TRBJ2-4; no definite D call. Germline V CDR1 and CDR2: DFQATT, SNEGSKA (reference sequence). The CDR3 is 13 amino acids. The V end lost 3 bases, the J end lost 1 base, and 7 bases lay between the germline ends. The CDR3 sequence: CSARVVAKNIQYF. CDR3 coding DNA: TGCAGTGCTAGGGTTGTTGCCAAAAACATTCAGTACTTC.

In its sample, this clonotype was seen many times. The chain couples TRBV12-3 or TRBV12-4 to TRBJ2-3; perhaps TRBD2 as D (6 bases). Deletions cut 4 bases from V and 2 bases from J, with 10 bases between. The CDR3 loop spans 14 amino acids. Written as DNA, the CDR3 is TGTGCCAGCAGTTCGGCGGGGATCACAGATACGCAGTATTTT. It is translated as CASSSAGITDTQYF.

This clonotype was counted at least ten times. The J gene is TRBJ1-6, the V gene TRBV20-1; D ambiguous. The CDR3 consists of 16 residues. Germline lookup yields CDR1 DFQATT and CDR2 SNEGSKA (reference sequence). Trimming removed 0 bases at V and 5 bases at J, with 14 bases between. The CDR3 reads CSAREYVYQNNSPLHF. The CDR3 DNA is TGCAGTGCTAGAGAGTACGTCTACCAGAATAATTCACCCCTCCACTTT.

The rearrangement links TRBV5-1 to TRBJ1-1, with D uncertain. The CDR3 sequence is 15 residues long. CDR1 is SGHRS, CDR2 YFSETQ, per germline. V lost 4 bases and J 5 bases, leaving 18 bases between the germline ends. The CDR3 DNA sequence: TGCGCCAGCAGCCTCTACGGTCTAGGTGCTACTGAAGCTTTCTTT. Encoded protein: CASSLYGLGATEAFF.

This clonotype was recorded many times. The chain combines TRBV29-1 with TRBJ1-4; D possibly corresponds to TRBD1 (5 bases). V lost 4 bases to trimming and J lost 3 bases, with 9 bases between them. The CDR3 contains 13 residues. Germline V CDR1 and CDR2: SQVTM, ANQGSEA. The CDR3 nucleotides are TGCAGCGTTGCAGACAGACCTAATGAAAAACTGTTTTTT. Its protein product is CSVADRPNEKLFF. Variable domain in full (rest from reference TRBV29-1 and TRBJ1-4): SAVISQKPSRDICQRGTSLTIQCQVDSQVTMMFWYRQQPGQSLTLIATANQGSEATYESGFVIDKFPISRPNLTFSTLTVSNMSPEDSSIYLCSVADRPNEKLFFGSGTQLSVL.

Of note for this clonotype: A single base separates this from a much larger clone, so it may be a read error. The V and J genes are TRBV6-6 and TRBJ2-3, with D perhaps being TRBD1 or TRBD2 (5 bases each). CDR3 length: 15 amino acids. CDR1 is MNHNY, CDR2 SVGAGI, per germline (reference sequence). The CDR3 sequence is CASSPGPKGTVTQYF. The CDR3, as DNA: TGTGCCAGCAGCCCGGGACCCAAAGGCACAGTTACGCAGTATTTT.

In its sample, this clonotype is medium-sized (0.01 to 0.1%). The J gene is TRBJ2-7, the V gene TRBV7-9; 8 bases match TRBD1. This CDR3 contains 14 residues. After removal of 8 bases from V and 4 bases from J, the junction contained 10 bases not matched to a gene. Germline lookup yields CDR1 SEHNR and CDR2 FQNEAQ (reference sequence). CDR3 sequence reads: CASSPGTGAYEQYF. Here the CDR3 DNA reads TGTGCCAGCTCCCCCGGGACAGGCGCTTACGAGCAGTACTTC.

To note about this clonotype: This may be a read error, as it is one base from a much larger clone. The chain carries TRBV11-3 and TRBJ2-3; a possible D gene is TRBD1 (5 bases). This CDR3 is built from 14 residues. The V gene lost 5 bases and the J gene lost 5 bases, with 14 bases spanning the gap. CDR1 and CDR2 (germline): SGHNT, YENEEA. CDR3 in DNA: TGTGCCAGCAGCCCTGGGGCGGCTATAGATACGCAGTATTTT. Translated, it gives CASSPGAAIDTQYF.

This clonotype has ten or more counts. The chain joins TRBV5-1 to TRBJ2-2; TRBD2 matches 8 bases. The CDR3 covers 14 residues. Per the germline V gene, CDR1 is SGHRS and CDR2 is YFSETQ. Germline trimming cut 6 bases from V and 5 bases from J; bases unmatched to any gene: 6. CDR3 coding DNA: TGCGCCAGCACATCCGGGAGGGAGACCGGGGAGCTGTTTTTT. It encodes CASTSGRETGELFF.

This clonotype was seen more than once but under ten times. V usage is TRBV10-3 and J usage is TRBJ2-2; tentative D call: TRBD1 (6 bases). The germline V gene encodes CDR1 ENHRY and CDR2 SYGVKD. The CDR3 has 19 amino acids. Between the trimmed V and J ends, which lost 4 bases and 2 bases, there was a span of 23 bases. For the CDR3, the DNA is TGTGCCATCAGTGGCCAATCCCAGGGGTCCTCGCCAAACACCGGGGAGCTGTTTTTT. Translation: CAISGQSQGSSPNTGELFF.

The rearrangement links TRBV7-2 to TRBJ2-7; 9 bases are shared with TRBD1. The CDR3 loop spans 15 amino acids. J lost 0 bases, V lost 5 bases, and 5 bases had no gene match. Germline CDR1 SGHTA, CDR2 FQGNSA. The CDR3 spells CASSADRGSSYEQYF. The DNA for the CDR3 is TGTGCCAGCAGCGCCGACAGGGGGAGCTCCTACGAGCAGTACTTC.

This clonotype appeared many times. The chain joins TRBV12-3 or TRBV12-4 to TRBJ2-1; D is perhaps TRBD2 (6 bases). Trimming took 1 base from V and 5 from J, leaving 15 bases between them. The CDR3 length is 16 residues. CDR3 nucleotide sequence: TGTGCCAGCAGTTTAGGCGGTAGCGGCTCGGACAATGAGCAGTTCTTC. As protein: CASSLGGSGSDNEQFF.

This clonotype was found many times. The chain couples TRBV27 to TRBJ2-1, with TRBD2 matching over 12 bases. V was clipped by 5 bases and J by 2 bases; unmatched bases: 4. Germline CDR1 reads MNHEY; CDR2 reads SMNVEV (reference sequence). The CDR3 runs to 16 residues. The CDR3, as DNA: TGTGCCAGCAGTCCGTCTAGCGGGGGGGCCTACAATGAGCAGTTCTTC. Encoded protein: CASSPSSGGAYNEQFF.

This clonotype was counted at least ten times. This CDR3 is CAISDPRVYGYTF. In DNA, the CDR3 is TGTGCCATCAGTGACCCCAGGGTCTATGGCTACACCTTC. The rearrangement uses TRBV10-3 and TRBJ1-2, with D possibly matching TRBD1 (5 bases). V was clipped by 3 bases and J by 4 bases, with 9 bases between them. Germline CDR1 is ENHRY and CDR2 is SYGVKD. The CDR3 totals 13 residues.

Concerning this clonotype itself: A much bigger clone sits one base away, suggesting this may be a read error. The missing conserved phenylalanine or tryptophan at the end of this CDR3 makes a read error likely. The chain links TRBV12-3 or TRBV12-4 to TRBJ2-7; the D gene is possibly TRBD1 (6 bases). The CDR3 consists of 13 residues. Deletions cut 6 bases from V and 5 bases from J, with 14 bases between. The CDR3 DNA sequence: TGTGCCAGCAGGTACAGGGTCGCCCACGAGCAGTACTTA. Protein sequence: CASRYRVAHEQYL.

This clonotype was found many times. The chain carries TRBV18 and TRBJ2-2; no firm D call. The CDR3 length is 14 residues. Trimming removed 2 bases from V and 1 base from J, with 5 bases in between. CDR1 is KGHSH, CDR2 LQKENI, per germline. CDR3 coding DNA: TGTGCCAGCTCACCAGTCCAGAACACCGGGGAGCTGTTTTTT. It translates to CASSPVQNTGELFF. The variable domain in full, completed from reference TRBV18 and TRBJ2-2, reads NAGVMQNPRHLVRRRGQEARLRCSPMKGHSHVYWYRQLPEEGLKFMVYLQKENIIDESGMPKERFSAEFPKEGPSILRIQQVVRGDSAAYFCASSPVQNTGELFFGEGSRLTVL.

This clonotype has ten or more counts. The genes are TRBV7-8 and TRBJ2-2, with D maybe TRBD1 (6 bases). Germline CDR1 reads SGHVS; CDR2 reads FQNEAQ. The CDR3 totals 16 residues. V lost 5 bases to trimming and J lost 3 bases, with 16 bases between them. DNA for the CDR3: TGTGCCAGCAGCCCTCTTACAGGGCGAGACACCGGGGAGCTGTTTTTT. Its protein product is CASSPLTGRDTGELFF.

This clonotype came up a few times. With a much larger clone just one base away, this may be a read error. The chain uses TRBV2 and TRBJ2-7, with TRBD2 matching 9 bases. After removal of 7 bases from V and 6 bases from J, the junction contained 10 bases not matched to a gene. This CDR3 is built from 14 residues. Per germline, CDR1 SNHLY and CDR2 FYNNEI. As DNA, the CDR3 is TGTGCCAGCACCCGGGCTAGCGGGGTTCGCGAGCAGTACTTC. Translated, it gives CASTRASGVREQYF. The full variable domain, completed using reference TRBV2 and TRBJ2-7, is EPEVTQTPSHQVTQMGQEVILRCVPISNHLYFYWYRQILGQKVEFLVSFYNNEISEKSEIFDDQFSVERPDGSNFTLKIRSTKLEDSAMYFCASTRASGVREQYFGPGTRLTVT.

This clonotype was seen repeatedly, ten times or more. V and J are TRBV5-5 and TRBJ2-7, with 8 nucleotides matching TRBD1. This CDR3 comprises 15 residues. J gave up 6 bases and V 4 bases, and 12 bases lay outside the gene matches. In germline, CDR1 is SGHKS, CDR2 YYEKEE (reference sequence). The CDR3 loop reads CASSPLGTGNGEQYF. The CDR3 DNA sequence: TGTGCCAGCAGCCCATTGGGGACAGGTAACGGCGAGCAGTACTTC.

This clonotype was counted ten times or more. The CDR3 is CASSPQDRGNEQFF. Written as DNA, the CDR3 is TGTGCCAGCAGTCCCCAGGACAGGGGGAATGAGCAGTTCTTC. This chain connects TRBV12-3 or TRBV12-4 to TRBJ2-1, with 10 bases that match TRBD1. CDR3 length equals 14 residues. J gave up 7 bases and V 5 bases, and 5 bases lay outside the gene matches.

This clonotype was seen repeatedly, ten times or more. The chain uses TRBV7-2 and TRBJ2-7, with D perhaps assigned TRBD1 or TRBD2 (5 bases each). The length of the CDR3 is 16 residues. Trimming stripped 5 bases from V and 2 bases from J, with 19 bases between. Germline V gives CDR1 SGHTA, CDR2 FQGNSA. The CDR3 sequence is CASSVNTGTRPYEQYF. The CDR3 region has the DNA TGTGCCAGCAGCGTAAACACTGGGACCCGACCCTACGAGCAGTACTTC.

The chain employs TRBV14 and TRBJ1-3; the D gene is possibly TRBD1 (6 bases). V shed 6 bases and J shed 2 bases, with 8 bases lying between them. Germline V gene lookup returns CDR1 SGHDN and CDR2 FVKESK. This CDR3 has 13 residues. In DNA, the CDR3 is TGTGCCAGCAGTTACAGGGCTGGAAACACCATATATTTT. Translation gives CASSYRAGNTIYF.

Ten or more counts support this clonotype. The gene calls are TRBV5-1 and TRBJ2-5; 9 bases match TRBD2. The CDR3 covers 16 residues. Trimming at V came to 4 bases and at J to 4 bases, leaving 11 bases not matched to a gene. Germline assignment: CDR1 SGHRS and CDR2 YFSETQ. In DNA, the CDR3 is TGCGCCAGCAGCCGGCCTCAGCGGGGGGAGCGAGAGACCCAGTACTTC. As protein: CASSRPQRGERETQYF. Full variable domain (rest looked up from reference TRBV5-1 and TRBJ2-5): KAGVTQTPRYLIKTRGQQVTLSCSPISGHRSVSWYQQTPGQGLQFLFEYFSETQRNKGNFPGRFSGRQFSNSRSEMNVSTLELGDSALYLCASSRPQRGERETQYFGPGTRLLVL.